Listed below are T cell receptor beta chains from one sample, sequenced in a study of Ad26.COV2.S vaccination and SARS-CoV-2 variants. The data were produced by immunoSEQ multiplex PCR, yet TCRdb's version contains in-frame clones alone and is incomplete. Of approximately 360,000 clones detected, under 90% appear once; the ten largest clones hold about 7.4%. The sample here was peripheral blood, taken in a trial of Ad26.COV2.S vaccine versus placebo. The receptors originated from a person between 18 and 60 years old who received the Ad26.COV2.S COVID-19 vaccine or a placebo. The conserved cysteine and the conserved F or W are not part of the CDR3 here. A D gene is named only where the DNA matches it firmly.

CDR3aa: ASSQVDRGPGAF
j_gene: TRBJ1-1
v_gene: TRBV3-1/TRBV3-2
d_gene: TRBD1

CDR3aa: ASSVGFGGAFVDEAF
j_gene: TRBJ1-1
v_gene: TRBV5-1
d_gene: .

CDR3aa: ASTTMTGGTAF
j_gene: TRBJ1-1
v_gene: TRBV6-6
d_gene: TRBD1

CDR3aa: ASSPRLTGELF
j_gene: TRBJ2-2
v_gene: TRBV14
d_gene: .

CDR3aa: ASSLRPPRDRVAKGDTQY
j_gene: TRBJ2-3
v_gene: TRBV7-3
d_gene: TRBD1

CDR3aa: ASSPGTGYYEQY
j_gene: TRBJ2-7
v_gene: TRBV5-4
d_gene: TRBD1

CDR3aa: ASSPRDQPNNEQF
j_gene: TRBJ2-1
v_gene: TRBV4-1
d_gene: .

CDR3aa: ASSLGPGMEGQGETQY
j_gene: TRBJ2-5
v_gene: TRBV13
d_gene: TRBD1

CDR3aa: ASSLATGTHSRAEQF
j_gene: TRBJ2-1
v_gene: TRBV7-9
d_gene: .

CDR3aa: ASSIRGGGYNEQF
j_gene: TRBJ2-1
v_gene: TRBV19
d_gene: .

CDR3aa: ASSSTGANQPQH
j_gene: TRBJ1-5
v_gene: TRBV5-6
d_gene: TRBD1

CDR3aa: ASSPPSLAGTGTQY
j_gene: TRBJ2-3
v_gene: TRBV18
d_gene: TRBD2

CDR3aa: ASSLRTGHGELF
j_gene: TRBJ2-2
v_gene: TRBV5-1
d_gene: TRBD1

CDR3aa: SGGEDYGYT
j_gene: TRBJ1-2
v_gene: TRBV29-1
d_gene: .

CDR3aa: ASSYGAGGLSYEQY
j_gene: TRBJ2-7
v_gene: TRBV6-2/TRBV6-3
d_gene: .

CDR3aa: ASSDGSGSYEQY
j_gene: TRBJ2-7
v_gene: TRBV4-1
d_gene: .

CDR3aa: ASSQGTGNNSPLH
j_gene: TRBJ1-6
v_gene: TRBV4-3
d_gene: TRBD1

CDR3aa: ASSLPRQRGSGNTIY
j_gene: TRBJ1-3
v_gene: TRBV5-4
d_gene: .

CDR3aa: ASSQEGTGYEQY
j_gene: TRBJ2-7
v_gene: TRBV4-1
d_gene: .

CDR3aa: AISEPPYEQY
j_gene: TRBJ2-7
v_gene: TRBV10-3
d_gene: .

CDR3aa: ASSHGLEMLADTQY
j_gene: TRBJ2-3
v_gene: TRBV4-2
d_gene: TRBD2

CDR3aa: ASTLIVSGGARDTQY
j_gene: TRBJ2-3
v_gene: TRBV5-5
d_gene: TRBD2

CDR3aa: ASSQSDRRWGLNEQF
j_gene: TRBJ2-1
v_gene: TRBV23-1
d_gene: .

CDR3aa: AGSGRGANTEAF
j_gene: TRBJ1-1
v_gene: TRBV11-3
d_gene: .

CDR3aa: ASSQGMLQQGYT
j_gene: TRBJ1-2
v_gene: TRBV18
d_gene: .

CDR3aa: ASSQEASMARQETQY
j_gene: TRBJ2-5
v_gene: TRBV4-1
d_gene: .

CDR3aa: ASSPYGTELSGNTIY
j_gene: TRBJ1-3
v_gene: TRBV3-1/TRBV3-2
d_gene: .

CDR3aa: ASSPGLAGGLSQETQY
j_gene: TRBJ2-5
v_gene: TRBV5-1
d_gene: TRBD2

CDR3aa: ATSDPSSGADTQY
j_gene: TRBJ2-3
v_gene: TRBV24-1
d_gene: .

CDR3aa: ASSFGHRTNEKLF
j_gene: TRBJ1-4
v_gene: TRBV11-3
d_gene: .

CDR3aa: ASSSGDRRYSNQPQH
j_gene: TRBJ1-5
v_gene: TRBV11-2
d_gene: TRBD1

CDR3aa: AISESGGANTGELF
j_gene: TRBJ2-2
v_gene: TRBV10-3
d_gene: TRBD2